This T cell receptor (beta chain) derives from a study of T cells in Graves' hyperthyroidism and ophthalmopathy. Amplified TCR beta CDR3 regions derived from RNA transcripts. HTBI primers were the set used in a first-round RT-PCR of the TCR CDR3. Via MiXCR, TCRdb re-called the multiplex PCR reads, giving one row per CDR3 protein. In the table there are more than 550,000 distinct CDR3 sequences, 18% of which are singletons. Patients were excluded because of uncontrolled infection, other autoimmune disease, pregnancy or lactation. The CDR3 covers 16 residues. The J segment lost 1 base and the V segment lost 7 bases, leaving 12 bases of the junction unmatched. This clonotype was detected many times. The antigen remains undetermined. The study's findings and limits: Blood also held most thyroid clonotypes expanded beyond 0.001.

This receptor was taken from a woman between 45 and 60 years old with Graves' hyperthyroidism that later progressed to Graves' ophthalmopathy. The sample comprised blood. This chain connects TRBV12-3 or TRBV12-4 to TRBJ2-5, with 7 bases fitting TRBD1. CDR3 residues: CASTIYPQGPQETQYF. Written as DNA, the CDR3 is TGTGCCAGCACCATCTACCCACAGGGGCCCCAAGAGACCCAGTACTTC.